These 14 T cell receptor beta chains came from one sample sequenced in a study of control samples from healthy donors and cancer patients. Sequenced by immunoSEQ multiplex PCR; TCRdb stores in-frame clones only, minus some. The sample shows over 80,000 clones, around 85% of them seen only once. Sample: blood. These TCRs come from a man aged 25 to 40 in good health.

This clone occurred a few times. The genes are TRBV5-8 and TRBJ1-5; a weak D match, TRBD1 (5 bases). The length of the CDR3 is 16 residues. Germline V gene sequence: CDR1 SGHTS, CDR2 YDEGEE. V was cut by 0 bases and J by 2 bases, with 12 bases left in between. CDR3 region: CASSLAGRWGNQPQHF. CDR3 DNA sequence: TGTGCCAGCAGCTTGGCAGGGAGATGGGGCAATCAGCCCCAGCATTTT. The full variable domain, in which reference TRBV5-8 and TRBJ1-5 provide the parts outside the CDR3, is EAGVTQSPTHLIKTRGQQATLRCSPISGHTSVYWYQQALGLGLQFLLWYDEGEERNRGNFPPRFSGRQFPNYSSELNVNALELEDSALYLCASSLAGRWGNQPQHFGDGTRLSIL.

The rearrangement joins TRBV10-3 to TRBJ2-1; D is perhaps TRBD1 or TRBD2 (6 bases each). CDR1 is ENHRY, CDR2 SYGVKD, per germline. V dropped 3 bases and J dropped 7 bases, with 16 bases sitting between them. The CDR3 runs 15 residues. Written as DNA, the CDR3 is TGTGCCATCAGTGACGGGTCGGGGGCCACTAATGAGCAGTTCTTC. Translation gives CAISDGSGATNEQFF.

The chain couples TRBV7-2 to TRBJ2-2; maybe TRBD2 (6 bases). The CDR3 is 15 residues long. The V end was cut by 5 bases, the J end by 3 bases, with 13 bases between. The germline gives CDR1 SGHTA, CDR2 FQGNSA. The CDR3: CASSPGTYYTGELFF. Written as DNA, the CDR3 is TGTGCCAGCAGCCCCGGGACTTACTACACCGGGGAGCTGTTTTTT.

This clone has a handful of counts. CDR3 nucleotide sequence: TGCGCCAGCAGCCGCGAGCGGGGAACCTCTGGAAACACCATATATTTT. Protein product: CASSRERGTSGNTIYF. This chain connects TRBV4-1 to TRBJ1-3; D gene uncertain. Trimming took 4 bases from V and 0 from J, leaving 13 bases between them. CDR3 length: 16 amino acids. Germline loops: CDR1 MGHRA, CDR2 YSYEKL.

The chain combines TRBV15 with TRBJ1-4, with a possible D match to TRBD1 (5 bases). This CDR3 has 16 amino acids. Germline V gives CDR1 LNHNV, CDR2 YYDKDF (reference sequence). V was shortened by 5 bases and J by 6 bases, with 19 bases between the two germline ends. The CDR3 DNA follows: TGTGCCACCAGCCCCTCTAGGGGTCCCCGGGATGAAAAACTGTTTTTT. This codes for CATSPSRGPRDEKLFF.

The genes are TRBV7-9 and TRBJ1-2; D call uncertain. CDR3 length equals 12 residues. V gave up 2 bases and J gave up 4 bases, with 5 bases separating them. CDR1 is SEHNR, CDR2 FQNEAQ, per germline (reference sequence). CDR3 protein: CASSLWSYGYTF. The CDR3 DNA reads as TGTGCCAGCAGCTTATGGTCCTATGGCTACACCTTC.

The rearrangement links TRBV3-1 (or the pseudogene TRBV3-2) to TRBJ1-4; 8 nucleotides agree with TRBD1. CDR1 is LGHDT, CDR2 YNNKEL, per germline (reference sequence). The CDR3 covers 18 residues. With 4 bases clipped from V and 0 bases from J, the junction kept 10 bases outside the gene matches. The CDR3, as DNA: TGTGCCAGCAGCCCCGGGACAGGAGTTTTTGCAACTAATGAAAAACTGTTTTTT. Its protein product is CASSPGTGVFATNEKLFF.

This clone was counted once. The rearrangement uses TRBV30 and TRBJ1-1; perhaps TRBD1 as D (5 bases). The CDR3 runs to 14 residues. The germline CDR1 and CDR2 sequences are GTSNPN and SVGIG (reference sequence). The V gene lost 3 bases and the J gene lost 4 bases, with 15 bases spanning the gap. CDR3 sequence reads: CAWRTGGWGTEAFF. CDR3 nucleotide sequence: TGTGCCTGGAGAACGGGGGGTTGGGGCACTGAAGCTTTCTTT.

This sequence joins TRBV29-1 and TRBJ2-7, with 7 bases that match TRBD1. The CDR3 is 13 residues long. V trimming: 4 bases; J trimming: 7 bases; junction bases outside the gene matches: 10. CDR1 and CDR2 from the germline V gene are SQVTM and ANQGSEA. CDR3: CSVVGQASLEQYF. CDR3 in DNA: TGCAGCGTTGTTGGACAGGCCTCCTTGGAGCAGTACTTC.

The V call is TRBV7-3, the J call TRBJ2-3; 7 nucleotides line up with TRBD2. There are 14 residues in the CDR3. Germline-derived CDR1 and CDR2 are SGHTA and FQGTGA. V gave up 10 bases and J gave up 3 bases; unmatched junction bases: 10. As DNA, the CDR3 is TGTGCCACGGCCGAGCGGGGTACAACAGATACGCAGTATTTT. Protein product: CATAERGTTDTQYF.

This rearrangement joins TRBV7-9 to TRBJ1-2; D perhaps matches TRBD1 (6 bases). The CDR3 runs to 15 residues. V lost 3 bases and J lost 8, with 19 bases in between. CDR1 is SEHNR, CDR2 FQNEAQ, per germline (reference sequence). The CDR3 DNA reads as TGTGCCAGCAGCTTGACCCCGGGGCAGGGGAAGGGCTACACCTTC. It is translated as CASSLTPGQGKGYTF.

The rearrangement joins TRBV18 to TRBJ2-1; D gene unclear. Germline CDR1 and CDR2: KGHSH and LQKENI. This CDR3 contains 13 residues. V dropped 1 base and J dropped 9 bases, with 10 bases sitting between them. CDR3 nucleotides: TGTGCCAGCTCACCACGAAGGGAAGGTGAGCAGTTCTTC. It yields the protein CASSPRREGEQFF.

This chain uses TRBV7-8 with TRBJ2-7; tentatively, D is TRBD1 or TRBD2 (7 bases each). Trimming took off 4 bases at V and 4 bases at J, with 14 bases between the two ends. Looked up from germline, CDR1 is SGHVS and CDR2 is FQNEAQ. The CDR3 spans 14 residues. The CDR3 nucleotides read TGTGCCAGCAGCTCAGACAGGGAGGGATACGAGCAGTACTTC. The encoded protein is CASSSDREGYEQYF.

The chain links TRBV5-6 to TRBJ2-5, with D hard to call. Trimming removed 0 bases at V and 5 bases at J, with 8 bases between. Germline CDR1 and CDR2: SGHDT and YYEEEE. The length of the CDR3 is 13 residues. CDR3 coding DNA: TGTGCCAGCAGCTTGGGCCGGTGGGAGACCCAGTACTTC. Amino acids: CASSLGRWETQYF.